One sample yielded the 16 T cell receptor beta chains listed below, sequenced in a study of post-analysis software for immune sequencing data. TCR beta cDNA libraries included unique molecular identifiers. TCRdb recomputed calls from the PCR reads with MiXCR, one row per CDR3 protein. The repertoire includes roughly 730,000 distinct CDR3 sequences, about 27% of them detected once, and roughly 0.54% sits in the top ten. Broader study findings: Controls had lower frequencies than patients of four or five TRBV segments, which included TRBV5-6, TRBV5-1 and TRBV20-1.

Their antigens remain unidentified. Sequencing was done on a sample of blood. The source of these receptors is a girl between 10 and 17 years old with multiple sclerosis.

The gene calls are TRBV20-1 and TRBJ1-2; a weak D match, TRBD1 (5 bases). This CDR3 has 14 amino acids. V shed 3 bases and J shed 5 bases, with 16 bases lying between them. The germline gives CDR1 DFQATT, CDR2 SNEGSKA (reference sequence). CDR3 in amino acids: CSARIYPGGYGYTF. In DNA form, the CDR3 reads TGCAGTGCTAGGATCTACCCCGGGGGATATGGCTACACCTTC.

This clonotype appeared a few times. The chain is built from TRBV27 and TRBJ2-7, with 8 bases aligning to TRBD1. The ends lost 6 bases at V and 3 bases at J; junction bases unmatched: 10. From germline, CDR1 is MNHEY and CDR2 SMNVEV (reference sequence). This CDR3 comprises 15 residues. CDR3 bases: TGTGCCAGCAGCGGAACCGGGACAGGACTCTACGAGCAGTACTTC. Amino acids: CASSGTGTGLYEQYF.

This clonotype was counted between two and nine times. The CDR3 DNA reads TGCGCCAGCAGCTTGGTCCCGGGATCCAAAAACATTCAGTACTTC. The encoded protein is CASSLVPGSKNIQYF. The chain links TRBV5-1 to TRBJ2-4; tentatively, D is TRBD2 (5 bases). In germline, CDR1 is SGHRS, CDR2 YFSETQ. Trimming shortened V by 0 bases and J by 2 bases, and 9 bases separated the two germline ends. CDR3 length: 15 amino acids. Drawing the rest from reference TRBV5-1 and TRBJ2-4, the complete variable domain is KAGVTQTPRYLIKTRGQQVTLSCSPISGHRSVSWYQQTPGQGLQFLFEYFSETQRNKGNFPGRFSGRQFSNSRSEMNVSTLELGDSALYLCASSLVPGSKNIQYFGAGTRLSVL.

This chain links TRBV27 with TRBJ2-3, with unresolved D. CDR3 length: 14 residues. Germline values: CDR1 MNHEY, CDR2 SMNVEV (reference sequence). V lost 3 bases to trimming and J lost 2 bases, with 9 bases between them. The CDR3 coding sequence is TGTGCCAGCAGTTTTTGGCGGAACACAGATACGCAGTATTTT. Encoded protein: CASSFWRNTDTQYF.

This clonotype was counted only a few times. The V call is TRBV5-1, the J call TRBJ2-3; perhaps TRBD1 as D (5 bases). The V gene lost 4 bases and the J gene lost 10 bases, with 22 bases spanning the gap. CDR3 length: 15 residues. The germline V gene has CDR1 SGHRS and CDR2 YFSETQ. This CDR3 is CASSPDRGAANSQYF. CDR3 sequence (DNA): TGCGCCAGCAGCCCCGATCGTGGGGCGGCTAATTCGCAGTATTTT.

The CDR3 DNA is TGTGCCACCAGGGGGGGGCAGAACCAAGAGACCCAGTACTTC. This codes for CATRGGQNQETQYF. This sequence joins TRBV24-1 and TRBJ2-5; D is possibly TRBD2 (7 bases). V was cut by 7 bases and J by 0 bases, with 11 bases left in between. This CDR3 has 14 residues. The V gene's germline CDR1 is KGHDR and CDR2 SFDVKD.

This chain uses TRBV24-1 with TRBJ2-7; TRBD1 matches at 9 bases. The last part of the DNA fits TRBJ2-5 better; the J call may be wrong. The CDR3 length is 17 residues. Germline V gene data show CDR1 as KGHDR and CDR2 as SFDVKD. Written as DNA, the CDR3 is TGTGCCACCCAATCCGGCGACAGGGGGGCGTCGCGGGAGACCCAGTACTTC. It encodes CATQSGDRGASRETQYF.

The rearrangement links TRBV27 to TRBJ2-5; 7 positions agree with TRBD1. Germline CDR1 reads MNHEY; CDR2 reads SMNVEV (reference sequence). With 8 bases clipped from V and 11 bases from J, the junction kept 14 bases outside the gene matches. The CDR3 has 13 amino acids. The CDR3 protein is CASLGQGENWQYF. The CDR3, as DNA: TGTGCCAGCCTGGGGCAGGGGGAAAATTGGCAGTACTTC.

The chain joins TRBV28 to TRBJ2-5; no firm D call. CDR3 length: 14 residues. CDR1 and CDR2 (germline): MDHEN, SYDVKM. The V end was cut by 1 base, the J end by 5 bases, with 11 bases between. The DNA for the CDR3 is TGTGCCAGCAGTTTATTGTCGGCCCGGGAGACCCAGTACTTC. This gives the protein CASSLLSARETQYF. The full variable domain, with the rest looked up from reference TRBV28 and TRBJ2-5, is DVKVTQSSRYLVKRTGEKVFLECVQDMDHENMFWYRQDPGLGLRLIYFSYDVKMKEKGDIPEGYSVSREKKERFSLILESASTNQTSMYLCASSLLSARETQYFGPGTRLLVL.

The chain has TRBV9 and TRBJ1-2, with TRBD1 as a possible D gene (6 bases). V lost 3 bases and J 4 bases, leaving 16 bases between the germline ends. The CDR3 spans 15 residues. Germline CDR1 SGDLS, CDR2 YYNGEE. CDR3 sequence reads: CASSARGGAVYGYTF. The CDR3 nucleotides read TGTGCCAGCAGCGCCCGGGGGGGGGCCGTCTATGGCTACACCTTC.

The chain combines TRBV5-1 with TRBJ1-2, with D perhaps matching TRBD1 (6 bases). Trimming pared 1 base from V and 6 bases from J, leaving 10 bases between. CDR1 is SGHRS and CDR2 is YFSETQ in the germline V gene. The CDR3 is made up of 13 amino acids. CDR3 loop: CASSLTGMDGYTF. The CDR3 nucleotides are TGCGCCAGCAGCTTGACAGGGATGGATGGCTACACCTTC.

This clonotype was counted a few times. The V gene is TRBV6-5, the J gene TRBJ1-1; D gene unclear. The germline gives CDR1 MNHEY, CDR2 SVGAGI. The CDR3 has 11 residues. The V gene lost 11 bases and the J gene lost 5 bases, with 12 bases spanning the gap. CDR3 in amino acids: CASGRATEAFF. In DNA form, the CDR3 reads TGTGCCTCCGGGAGGGCTACTGAAGCTTTCTTT.

Regarding this clonotype: A much larger clone sits a single nucleotide away, making a read error possible. The chain is built from TRBV20-1 and TRBJ2-5; 7 positions match TRBD1. The germline V gene has CDR1 DFQATT and CDR2 SNEGSKA (reference sequence). V lost 6 bases and J lost 7; bases outside the gene matches: 11. The CDR3 is 13 amino acids. The CDR3 DNA sequence: TGCAGTGCCTCGGGACAGCCGGCGGGGACCCAGTACTTC. Amino acid sequence: CSASGQPAGTQYF.

The chain links TRBV7-2 to TRBJ1-5; D might be TRBD1 (6 bases). The ends were cut back, 5 bases at V and 7 bases at J, with 12 bases in the middle. The CDR3 is 13 residues long. Germline V gives CDR1 SGHTA, CDR2 FQGNSA. DNA for the CDR3: TGTGCCAGCAGCAACAGGGTATACCAGCCCCAGCATTTT. This gives the protein CASSNRVYQPQHF.

This clonotype was seen ten or more times. The chain combines TRBV5-1 with TRBJ2-7; 10 bases map to TRBD1. Germline CDR1 SGHRS, CDR2 YFSETQ. This CDR3 has 14 amino acids. J lost 7 bases, V lost 4 bases, and 8 bases had no gene match. For the CDR3, the DNA is TGCGCCAGCAGCGCCAAGACAGGGGGCACTGAGCAGTACTTC. This codes for CASSAKTGGTEQYF.

The V and J genes are TRBV15 and TRBJ1-1; no firm D call. Germline loops: CDR1 LNHNV, CDR2 YYDKDF (reference sequence). V was trimmed by 0 bases and J by 6 bases, leaving 8 bases between them. CDR3 length: 13 amino acids. DNA for the CDR3: TGTGCCACCAGCAGAGATCGGGTTCCTGAAGCTTTCTTT. Its translation is CATSRDRVPEAFF.